The source of this T cell receptor (beta chain) is a study of CD4 T cells in relation to SARS-CoV-2 and coronaviruses. This clone has only a few counts. Its antigen remains unknown. CD4+ T cells from unexposed donors were obtained before the COVID-19 pandemic (2011-2018). After approximately 10 days of culture, CD4+ T cells were isolated. As cell numbers allowed, unexposed-donor CD4+ T cells faced SARS-CoV-2 S/N and four cold-coronavirus spikes. Assay used: immunoSEQ multiplex PCR; TCRdb lists only in-frame clones, some missing. The sample holds around 20,000 clones, about 69% seen once. The sequencing input was CD4+ T cells from PBMCs, cultured in vitro. This TCR derives from a human donor in good health.

The CDR3 spells CASSLVGDGYTF. CDR3 DNA: TGTGCCAGCAGCTTAGTAGGAGATGGCTACACCTTC. The chain links TRBV7-2 to TRBJ1-2; D call uncertain. CDR3 length equals 12 residues. Between the trimmed V and J ends, which lost 1 base and 6 bases, there was a span of 6 bases. Germline V gives CDR1 SGHTA, CDR2 FQGNSA.